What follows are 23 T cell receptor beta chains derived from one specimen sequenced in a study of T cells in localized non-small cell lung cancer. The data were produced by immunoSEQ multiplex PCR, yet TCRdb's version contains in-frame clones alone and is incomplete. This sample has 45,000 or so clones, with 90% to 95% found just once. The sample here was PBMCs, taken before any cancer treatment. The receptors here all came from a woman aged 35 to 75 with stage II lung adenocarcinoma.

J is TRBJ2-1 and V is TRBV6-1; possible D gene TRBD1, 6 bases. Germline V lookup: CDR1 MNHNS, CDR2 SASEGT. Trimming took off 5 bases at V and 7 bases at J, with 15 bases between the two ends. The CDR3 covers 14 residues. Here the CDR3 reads CASSRTATSNEQFF. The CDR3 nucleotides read TGTGCCAGCAGTAGGACAGCCACTTCTAATGAGCAGTTCTTC.

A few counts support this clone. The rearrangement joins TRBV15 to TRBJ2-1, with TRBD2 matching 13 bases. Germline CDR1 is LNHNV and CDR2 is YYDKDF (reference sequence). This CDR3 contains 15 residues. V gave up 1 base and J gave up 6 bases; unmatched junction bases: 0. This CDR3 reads CATSRGTSGSNEQFF. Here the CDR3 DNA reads TGTGCCACCAGCAGAGGGACTAGCGGGAGCAATGAGCAGTTCTTC.

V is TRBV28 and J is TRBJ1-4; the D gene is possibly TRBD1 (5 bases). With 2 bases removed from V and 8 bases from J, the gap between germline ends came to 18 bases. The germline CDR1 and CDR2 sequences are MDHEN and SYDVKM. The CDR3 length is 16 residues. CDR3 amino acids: CASSLGGWGSEEKLFF. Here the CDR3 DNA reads TGTGCCAGCAGTTTAGGGGGTTGGGGATCAGAGGAAAAACTGTTTTTT.

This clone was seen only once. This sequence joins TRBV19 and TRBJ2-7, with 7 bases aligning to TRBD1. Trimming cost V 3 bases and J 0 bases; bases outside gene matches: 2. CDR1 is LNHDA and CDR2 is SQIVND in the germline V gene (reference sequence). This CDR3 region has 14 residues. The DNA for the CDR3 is TGTGCCAGTAGTATGCAGGGGGTCTCCTACGAGCAGTACTTC. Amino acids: CASSMQGVSYEQYF.

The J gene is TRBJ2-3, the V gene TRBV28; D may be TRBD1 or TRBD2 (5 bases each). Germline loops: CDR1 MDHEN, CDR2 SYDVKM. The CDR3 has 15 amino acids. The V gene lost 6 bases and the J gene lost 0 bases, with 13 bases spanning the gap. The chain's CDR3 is CASRDPGPSTDTQYF. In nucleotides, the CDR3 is TGTGCCAGCAGGGATCCGGGACCGAGCACAGATACGCAGTATTTT.

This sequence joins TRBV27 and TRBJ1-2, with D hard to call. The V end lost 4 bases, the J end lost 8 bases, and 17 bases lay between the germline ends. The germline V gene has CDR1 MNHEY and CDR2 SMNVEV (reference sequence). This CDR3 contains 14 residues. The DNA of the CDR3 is TGTGCCAGCAGTTACACGGGGTCCAATGGGGGCTACACCTTC. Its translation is CASSYTGSNGGYTF.

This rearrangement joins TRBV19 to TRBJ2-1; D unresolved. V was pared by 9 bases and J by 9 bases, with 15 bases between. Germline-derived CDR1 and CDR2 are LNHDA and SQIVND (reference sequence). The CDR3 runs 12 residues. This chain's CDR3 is CASPVGSSEQFF. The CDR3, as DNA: TGTGCCAGCCCCGTAGGATCCAGTGAGCAGTTCTTC. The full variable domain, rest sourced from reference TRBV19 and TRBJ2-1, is DGGITQSPKYLFRKEGQNVTLSCEQNLNHDAMYWYRQDPGQGLRLIYYSQIVNDFQKGDIAEGYSVSREKKESFPLTVTSAQKNPTAFYLCASPVGSSEQFFGPGTRLTVL.

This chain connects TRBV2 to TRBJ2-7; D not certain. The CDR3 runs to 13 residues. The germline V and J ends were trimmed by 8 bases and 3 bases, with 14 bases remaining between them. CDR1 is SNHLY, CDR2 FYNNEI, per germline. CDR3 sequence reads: CASGMMRNYEQYF. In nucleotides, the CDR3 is TGTGCCAGCGGGATGATGAGGAACTACGAGCAGTACTTC.

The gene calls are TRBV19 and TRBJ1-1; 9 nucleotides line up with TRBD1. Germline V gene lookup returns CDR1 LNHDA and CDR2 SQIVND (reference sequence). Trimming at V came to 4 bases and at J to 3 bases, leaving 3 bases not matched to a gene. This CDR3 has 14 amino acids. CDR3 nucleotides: TGTGCCAGTAGTAGGGACAGGGAAGACACTGAAGCTTTCTTT. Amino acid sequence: CASSRDREDTEAFF.

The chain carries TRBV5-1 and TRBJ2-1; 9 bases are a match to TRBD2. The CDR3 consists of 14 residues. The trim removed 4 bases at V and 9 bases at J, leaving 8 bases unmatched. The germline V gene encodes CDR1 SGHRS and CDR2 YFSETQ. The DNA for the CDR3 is TGCGCCAGCAGCATTAGCGGGGGAAAGGTTGAGCAGTTCTTC. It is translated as CASSISGGKVEQFF.

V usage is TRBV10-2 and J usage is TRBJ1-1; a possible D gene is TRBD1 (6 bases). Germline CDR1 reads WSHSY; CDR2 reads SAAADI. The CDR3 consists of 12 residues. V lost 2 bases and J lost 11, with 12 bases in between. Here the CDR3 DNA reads TGCGCCAGCAGTGAGGGGGGCATAGGGGCTTTCTTT. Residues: CASSEGGIGAFF.

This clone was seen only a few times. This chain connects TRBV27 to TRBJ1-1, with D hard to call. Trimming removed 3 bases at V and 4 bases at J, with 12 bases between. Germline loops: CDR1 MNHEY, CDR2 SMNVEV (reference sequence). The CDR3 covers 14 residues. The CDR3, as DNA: TGTGCCAGCAGTTTTTGGGGTTGGGGCACTGAAGCTTTCTTT. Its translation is CASSFWGWGTEAFF.

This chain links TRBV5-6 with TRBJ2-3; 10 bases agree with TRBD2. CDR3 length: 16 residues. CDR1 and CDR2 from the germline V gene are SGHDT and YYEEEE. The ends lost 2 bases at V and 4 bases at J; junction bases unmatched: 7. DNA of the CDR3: TGTGCCAGCAGCTTAAGGCTAGCGGGAGCGGCAGATACGCAGTATTTT. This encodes CASSLRLAGAADTQYF. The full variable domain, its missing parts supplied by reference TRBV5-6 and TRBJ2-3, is DAGVTQSPTHLIKTRGQQVTLRCSPKSGHDTVSWYQQALGQGPQFIFQYYEEEERQRGNFPDRFSGHQFPNYSSELNVNALLLGDSALYLCASSLRLAGAADTQYFGPGTRLTVL.

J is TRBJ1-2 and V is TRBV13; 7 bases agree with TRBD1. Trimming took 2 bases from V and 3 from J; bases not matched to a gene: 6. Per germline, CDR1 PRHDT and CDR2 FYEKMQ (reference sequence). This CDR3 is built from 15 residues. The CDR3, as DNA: TGTGCCAGCAGCTTAAGGGGGCAGGGAGACTATGGCTACACCTTC. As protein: CASSLRGQGDYGYTF.

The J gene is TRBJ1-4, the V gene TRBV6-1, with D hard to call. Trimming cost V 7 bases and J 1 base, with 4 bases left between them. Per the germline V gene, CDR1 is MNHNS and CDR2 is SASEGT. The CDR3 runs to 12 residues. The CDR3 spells CASTRTNEKLFF. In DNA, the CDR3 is TGTGCCAGCACCAGAACTAATGAAAAACTGTTTTTT.

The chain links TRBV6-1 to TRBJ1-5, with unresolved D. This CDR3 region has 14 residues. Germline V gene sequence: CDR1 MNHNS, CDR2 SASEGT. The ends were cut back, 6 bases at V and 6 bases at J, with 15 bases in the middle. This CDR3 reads CASSLSGLGQPQHF. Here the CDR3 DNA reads TGTGCCAGCAGCCTCTCAGGTCTGGGTCAGCCCCAGCATTTT.

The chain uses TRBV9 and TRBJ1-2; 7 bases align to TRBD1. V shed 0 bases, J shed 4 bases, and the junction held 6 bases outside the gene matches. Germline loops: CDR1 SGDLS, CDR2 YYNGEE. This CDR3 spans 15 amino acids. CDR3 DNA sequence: TGTGCCAGCAGCGTAGCTAGGGACAGCAGCTATGGCTACACCTTC. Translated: CASSVARDSSYGYTF. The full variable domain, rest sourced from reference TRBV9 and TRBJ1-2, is DSGVTQTPKHLITATGQRVTLRCSPRSGDLSVYWYQQSLDQGLQFLIQYYNGEERAKGNILERFSAQQFPDLHSELNLSSLELGDSALYFCASSVARDSSYGYTFGSGTRLTVV.

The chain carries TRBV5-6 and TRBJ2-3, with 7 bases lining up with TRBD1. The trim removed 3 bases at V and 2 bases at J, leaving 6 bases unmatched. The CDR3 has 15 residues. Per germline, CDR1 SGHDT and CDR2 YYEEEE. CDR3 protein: CASSWDSFPTDTQYF. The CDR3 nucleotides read TGTGCCAGCAGCTGGGACAGCTTTCCCACAGATACGCAGTATTTT.

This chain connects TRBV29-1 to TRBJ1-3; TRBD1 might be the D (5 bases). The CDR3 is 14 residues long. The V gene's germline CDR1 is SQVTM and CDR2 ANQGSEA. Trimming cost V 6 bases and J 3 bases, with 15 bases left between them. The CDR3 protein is CSVSVSGGGNTIYF. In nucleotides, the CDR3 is TGCAGCGTGTCAGTTTCGGGGGGTGGAAACACCATATATTTT.

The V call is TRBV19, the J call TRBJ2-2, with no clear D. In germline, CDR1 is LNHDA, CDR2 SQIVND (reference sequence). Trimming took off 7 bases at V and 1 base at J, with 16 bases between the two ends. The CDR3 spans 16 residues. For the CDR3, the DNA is TGTGCCAGTACATTCGCGACCGAAATGAACACCGGGGAGCTGTTTTTT. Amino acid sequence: CASTFATEMNTGELFF.

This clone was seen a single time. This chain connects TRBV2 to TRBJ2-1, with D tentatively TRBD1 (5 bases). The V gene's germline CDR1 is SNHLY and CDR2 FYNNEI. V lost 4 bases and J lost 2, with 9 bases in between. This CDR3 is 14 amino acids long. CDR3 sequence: CASSAQAAYNEQFF. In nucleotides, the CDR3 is TGTGCCAGCAGTGCACAGGCGGCCTACAATGAGCAGTTCTTC.

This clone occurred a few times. Written as DNA, the CDR3 is TGCGCCAGCAGCTTGGACACTGGGAATTCACCCCTCCACTTT. This translates into CASSLDTGNSPLHF. This chain uses TRBV5-1 with TRBJ1-6; no definite D call. CDR3 length equals 14 residues. In germline, CDR1 is SGHRS, CDR2 YFSETQ. Trimming stripped 0 bases from V and 7 bases from J, with 8 bases between.

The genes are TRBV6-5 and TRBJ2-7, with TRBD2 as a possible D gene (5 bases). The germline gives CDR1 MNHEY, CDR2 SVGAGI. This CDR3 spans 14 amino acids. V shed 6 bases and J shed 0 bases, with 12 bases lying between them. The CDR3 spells CASRPRGNSYEQYF. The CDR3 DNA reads TGTGCCAGCAGGCCGAGAGGGAACTCCTACGAGCAGTACTTC.